These T cell receptor beta chains were read from a single sample in a study of blood T cell repertoires in COVID-19. Profiling relied on immunoSEQ multiplex PCR, and the TCRdb table lists in-frame clones only, not all of them. The data contain around 200,000 clones, 83% of them seen just once; the ten biggest clones take up less than 3%. The sample consisted of peripheral blood. These receptors came from a man in his forties or fifties with active or convalescent COVID-19. Both conserved end residues are part of each CDR3. A D gene is named only where the DNA matches it firmly. Some rows mark clone size as missing; the rest say once, few, many or name a class of expanded clone.

V	D	J	size	CDR3	DNA
TRBV19	TRBD1	TRBJ2-7	.	CASSIGQELFYEQYF	TGTGCCAGTAGTATCGGACAGGAGCTTTTCTACGAGCAGTACTTC
TRBV12-3/TRBV12-4	TRBD2	TRBJ2-1	.	CASSLRERQFF	TGTGCCAGCAGTTTGCGGGAGCGGCAGTTCTTC
TRBV9	.	TRBJ1-1	few	CASSLGGPSNTEAFF	TGTGCCAGCAGTCTCGGAGGCCCGTCGAACACTGAAGCTTTCTTT
TRBV28	TRBD1	TRBJ1-5	once	CASSGPGQGYQPQHF	TGTGCCAGCAGTGGGCCGGGACAGGGATATCAGCCCCAGCATTTT
TRBV7-9	.	TRBJ1-2	.	CASSLARDYGYTF	TGTGCCAGCAGCTTAGCGCGAGACTATGGCTACACCTTC
TRBV27	.	TRBJ2-1	.	CASSGQLSSYNEQFF	TGTGCCAGCAGTGGACAGCTGAGCTCCTACAATGAGCAGTTCTTC
TRBV19	TRBD1	TRBJ2-7	once	CASSLPGGSYEQYF	TGTGCCAGTAGTTTGCCAGGGGGCAGCTACGAGCAGTACTTC
TRBV2	.	TRBJ1-2	.	CASRQRYNYGYTF	TGTGCCAGCAGACAGAGATATAACTATGGCTACACCTTC
TRBV7-3	.	TRBJ2-1	.	CASSPRGNGYNEQFF	TGTGCCAGCAGCCCTAGGGGGAATGGATACAATGAGCAGTTCTTC
TRBV7-8	TRBD1	TRBJ1-2	.	CASRQLQGAGGYTF	TGTGCCAGCAGGCAGTTACAGGGGGCGGGAGGCTACACCTTC
TRBV30	.	TRBJ2-3	.	CAWSVRLLGTDTQYF	TGTGCCTGGAGTGTCCGGTTATTAGGCACAGATACGCAGTATTTT